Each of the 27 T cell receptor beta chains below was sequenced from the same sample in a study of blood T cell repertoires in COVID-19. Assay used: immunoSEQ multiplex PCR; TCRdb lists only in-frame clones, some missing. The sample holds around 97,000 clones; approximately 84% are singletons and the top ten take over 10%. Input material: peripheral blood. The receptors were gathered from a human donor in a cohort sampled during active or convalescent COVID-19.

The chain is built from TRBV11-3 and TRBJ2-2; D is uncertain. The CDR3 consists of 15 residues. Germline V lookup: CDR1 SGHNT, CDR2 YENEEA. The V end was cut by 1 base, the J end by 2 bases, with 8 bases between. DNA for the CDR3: TGTGCCAGCAGCTTAGGGCCTCCCAACACCGGGGAGCTGTTTTTT. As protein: CASSLGPPNTGELFF.

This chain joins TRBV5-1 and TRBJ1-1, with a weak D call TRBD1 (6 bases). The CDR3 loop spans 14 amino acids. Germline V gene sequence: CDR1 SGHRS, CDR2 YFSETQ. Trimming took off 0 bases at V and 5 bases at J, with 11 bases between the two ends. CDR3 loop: CASSLDRVSTEAFF. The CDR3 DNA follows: TGCGCCAGCAGCTTGGACAGGGTATCGACTGAAGCTTTCTTT.

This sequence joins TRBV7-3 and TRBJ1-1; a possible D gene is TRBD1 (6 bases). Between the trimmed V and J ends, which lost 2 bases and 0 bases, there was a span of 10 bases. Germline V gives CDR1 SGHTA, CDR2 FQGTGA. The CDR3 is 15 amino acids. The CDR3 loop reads CASSLGAGVNTEAFF. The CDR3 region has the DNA TGTGCCAGCAGCTTAGGTGCAGGGGTGAACACTGAAGCTTTCTTT.

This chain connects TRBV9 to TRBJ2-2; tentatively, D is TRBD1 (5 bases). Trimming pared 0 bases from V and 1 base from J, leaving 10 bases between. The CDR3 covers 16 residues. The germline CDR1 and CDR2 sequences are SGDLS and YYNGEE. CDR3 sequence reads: CASSVVGAGNTGELFF. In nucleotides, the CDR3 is TGTGCCAGCAGCGTAGTAGGGGCCGGGAACACCGGGGAGCTGTTTTTT. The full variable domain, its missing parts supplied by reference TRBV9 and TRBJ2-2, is DSGVTQTPKHLITATGQRVTLRCSPRSGDLSVYWYQQSLDQGLQFLIQYYNGEERAKGNILERFSAQQFPDLHSELNLSSLELGDSALYFCASSVVGAGNTGELFFGEGSRLTVL.

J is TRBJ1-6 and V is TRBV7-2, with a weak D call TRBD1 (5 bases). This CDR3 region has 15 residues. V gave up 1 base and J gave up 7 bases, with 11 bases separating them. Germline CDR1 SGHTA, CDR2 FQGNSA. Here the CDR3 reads CASSLGGVRNSPLHF. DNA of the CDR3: TGTGCCAGCAGCTTAGGGGGGGTAAGGAATTCACCCCTCCACTTT.

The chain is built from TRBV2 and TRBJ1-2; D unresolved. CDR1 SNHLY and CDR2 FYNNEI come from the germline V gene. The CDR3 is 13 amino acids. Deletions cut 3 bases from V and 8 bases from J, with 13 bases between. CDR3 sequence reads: CASSDEVVVGYTF. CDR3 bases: TGTGCCAGCAGTGACGAGGTTGTAGTCGGCTACACCTTC.

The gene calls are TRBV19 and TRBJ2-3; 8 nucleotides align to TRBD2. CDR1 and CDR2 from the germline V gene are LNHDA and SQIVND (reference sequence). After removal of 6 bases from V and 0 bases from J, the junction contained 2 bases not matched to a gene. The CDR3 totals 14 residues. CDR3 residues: CASRRGASTDTQYF. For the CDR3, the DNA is TGTGCCAGTAGGCGGGGGGCTAGCACAGATACGCAGTATTTT.

Here the CDR3 reads CASSRPGLASNTGELFF. DNA for the CDR3: TGTGCCAGCAGTAGACCCGGACTAGCGTCGAACACCGGGGAGCTGTTTTTT. The V and J genes are TRBV27 and TRBJ2-2; 9 bases are a match to TRBD2. This CDR3 comprises 17 residues. In germline, CDR1 is MNHEY, CDR2 SMNVEV (reference sequence). V was clipped by 5 bases and J by 0 bases; unmatched bases: 7.

The CDR3 spells CAGWGQGPYSNQPQHF. The DNA of the CDR3 is TGTGCCGGGTGGGGACAGGGGCCTTATAGCAATCAGCCCCAGCATTTT. The chain uses TRBV9 and TRBJ1-5; 10 positions agree with TRBD1. The CDR3 has 16 residues. In germline, CDR1 is SGDLS, CDR2 YYNGEE. The trim removed 10 bases at V and 0 bases at J, leaving 10 bases unmatched.

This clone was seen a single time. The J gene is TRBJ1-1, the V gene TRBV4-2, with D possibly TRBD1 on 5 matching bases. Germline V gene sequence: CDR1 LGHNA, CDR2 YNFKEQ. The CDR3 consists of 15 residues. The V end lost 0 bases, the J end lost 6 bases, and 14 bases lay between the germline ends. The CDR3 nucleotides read TGTGCCAGCAGCCAAGAACCTGGGGGGGGTTCTGAAGCTTTCTTT. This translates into CASSQEPGGGSEAFF.

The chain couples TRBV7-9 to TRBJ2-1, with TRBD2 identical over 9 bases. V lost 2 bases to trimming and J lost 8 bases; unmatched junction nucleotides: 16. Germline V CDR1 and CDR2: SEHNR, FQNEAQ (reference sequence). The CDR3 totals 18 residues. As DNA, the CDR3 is TGTGCCAGCAGCTTAAGGGAGTATGGCGGGGGGGCCCTTGATGAGCAGTTCTTC. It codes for CASSLREYGGGALDEQFF.

CDR3 region: CASSSRDMLSYGYTF. DNA for the CDR3: TGTGCCAGCAGCTCCCGGGACATGTTAAGCTATGGCTACACCTTC. The J gene is TRBJ1-2, the V gene TRBV11-2; possible D gene TRBD1, 6 bases. In germline, CDR1 is SGHAT, CDR2 FQNNGV. Between the trimmed V and J ends, which lost 4 bases and 4 bases, there was a span of 16 bases. This CDR3 is built from 15 residues.

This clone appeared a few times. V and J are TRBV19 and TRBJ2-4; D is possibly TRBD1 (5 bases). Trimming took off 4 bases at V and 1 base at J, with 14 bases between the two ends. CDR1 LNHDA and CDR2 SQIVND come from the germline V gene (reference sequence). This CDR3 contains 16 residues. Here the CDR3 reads CASSTGRKGAKNIQYF. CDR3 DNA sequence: TGTGCCAGTAGTACCGGACGGAAGGGGGCCAAAAACATTCAGTACTTC.

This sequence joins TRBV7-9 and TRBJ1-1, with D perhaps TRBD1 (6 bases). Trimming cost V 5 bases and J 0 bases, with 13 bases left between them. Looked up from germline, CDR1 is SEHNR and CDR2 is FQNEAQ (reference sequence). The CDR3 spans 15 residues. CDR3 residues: CASSNEQGMNTEAFF. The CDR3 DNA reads TGTGCCAGCAGCAATGAACAGGGCATGAACACTGAAGCTTTCTTT.

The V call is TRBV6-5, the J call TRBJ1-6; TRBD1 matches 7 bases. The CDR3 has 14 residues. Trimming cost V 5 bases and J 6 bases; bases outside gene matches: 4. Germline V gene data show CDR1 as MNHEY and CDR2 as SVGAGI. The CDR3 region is CASSLRDSNSPLHF. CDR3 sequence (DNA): TGTGCCAGCAGTCTCCGGGACAGTAATTCACCCCTCCACTTT.

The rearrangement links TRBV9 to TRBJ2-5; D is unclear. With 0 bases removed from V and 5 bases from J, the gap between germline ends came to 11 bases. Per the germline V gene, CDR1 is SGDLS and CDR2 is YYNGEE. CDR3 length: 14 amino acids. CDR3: CASSVAPSRETQYF. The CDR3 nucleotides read TGTGCCAGCAGCGTAGCTCCCAGCAGGGAGACCCAGTACTTC. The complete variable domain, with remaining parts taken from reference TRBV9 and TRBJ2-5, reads DSGVTQTPKHLITATGQRVTLRCSPRSGDLSVYWYQQSLDQGLQFLIQYYNGEERAKGNILERFSAQQFPDLHSELNLSSLELGDSALYFCASSVAPSRETQYFGPGTRLLVL.

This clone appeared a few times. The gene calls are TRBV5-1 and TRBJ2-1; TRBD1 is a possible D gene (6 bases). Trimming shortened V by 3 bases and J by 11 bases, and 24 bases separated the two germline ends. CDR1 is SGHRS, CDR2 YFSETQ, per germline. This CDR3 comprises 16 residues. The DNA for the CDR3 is TGCGCCAGCAGCTCCATAGATTCCTCTGGGACACCCCAGCAGTTCTTC. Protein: CASSSIDSSGTPQQFF.

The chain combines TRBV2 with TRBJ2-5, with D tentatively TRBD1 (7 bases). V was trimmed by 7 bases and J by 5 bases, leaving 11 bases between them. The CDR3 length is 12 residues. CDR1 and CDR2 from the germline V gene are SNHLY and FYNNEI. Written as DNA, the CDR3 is TGTGCCAGCAACCCAGGGGGGGAGACCCAGTACTTC. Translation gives CASNPGGETQYF.

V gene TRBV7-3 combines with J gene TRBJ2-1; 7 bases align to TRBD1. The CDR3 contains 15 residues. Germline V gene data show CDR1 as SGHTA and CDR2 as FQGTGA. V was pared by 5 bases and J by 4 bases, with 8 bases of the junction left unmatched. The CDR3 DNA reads TGTGCCAGCAGCCAAACGGGACAGTTGTACAATGAGCAGTTCTTC. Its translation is CASSQTGQLYNEQFF.

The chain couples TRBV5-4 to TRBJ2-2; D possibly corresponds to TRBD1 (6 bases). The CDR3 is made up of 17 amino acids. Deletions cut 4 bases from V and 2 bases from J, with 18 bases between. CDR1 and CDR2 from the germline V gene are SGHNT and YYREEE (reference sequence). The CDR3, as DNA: TGTGCCAGCAGCCATGGGACACCGAGTACTAACACCGGGGAGCTGTTTTTT. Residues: CASSHGTPSTNTGELFF.

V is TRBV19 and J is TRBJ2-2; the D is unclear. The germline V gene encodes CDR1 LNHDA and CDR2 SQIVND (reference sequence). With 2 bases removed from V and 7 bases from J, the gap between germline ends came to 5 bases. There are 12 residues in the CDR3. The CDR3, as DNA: TGTGCCAGTAGTATACCTTACGGGGAGCTGTTTTTT. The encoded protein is CASSIPYGELFF.

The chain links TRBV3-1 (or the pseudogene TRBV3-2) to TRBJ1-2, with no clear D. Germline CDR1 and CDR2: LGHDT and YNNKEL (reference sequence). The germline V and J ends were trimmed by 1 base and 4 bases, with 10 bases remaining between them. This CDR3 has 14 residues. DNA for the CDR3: TGTGCCAGCAGCCAAGGTATAGGGAGCTATGGCTACACCTTC. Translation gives CASSQGIGSYGYTF.

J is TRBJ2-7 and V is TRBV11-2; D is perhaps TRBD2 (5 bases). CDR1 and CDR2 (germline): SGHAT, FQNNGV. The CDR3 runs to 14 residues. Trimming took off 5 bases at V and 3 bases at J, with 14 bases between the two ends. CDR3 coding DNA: TGTGCCAGCAGCAGGTTGACTATCGGCTACGAGCAGTACTTC. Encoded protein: CASSRLTIGYEQYF.

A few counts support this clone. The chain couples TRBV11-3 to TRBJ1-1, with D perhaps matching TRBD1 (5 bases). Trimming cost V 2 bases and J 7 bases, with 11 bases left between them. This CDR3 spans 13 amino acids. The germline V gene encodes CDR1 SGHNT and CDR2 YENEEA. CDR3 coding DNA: TGTGCCAGCAGCTTATCAGGGTATAGTGAAGCTTTCTTT. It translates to CASSLSGYSEAFF. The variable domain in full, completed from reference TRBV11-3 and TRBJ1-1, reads EAGVVQSPRYKIIEKKQPVAFWCNPISGHNTLYWYLQNLGQGPELLIRYENEEAVDDSQLPKDRFSAERLKGVDSTLKIQPAELGDSAVYLCASSLSGYSEAFFGQGTRLTVV.

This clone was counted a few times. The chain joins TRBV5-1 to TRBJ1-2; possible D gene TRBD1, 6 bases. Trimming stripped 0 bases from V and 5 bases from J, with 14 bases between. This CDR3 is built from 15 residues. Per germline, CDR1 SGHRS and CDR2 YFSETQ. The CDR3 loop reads CASSLDPNREYGYTF. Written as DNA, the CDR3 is TGCGCCAGCAGCTTGGACCCCAACAGGGAGTATGGCTACACCTTC.

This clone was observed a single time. CDR3 in amino acids: CASSQDDKRLSDTQYF. The CDR3 DNA follows: TGCGCCAGCAGCCAAGATGATAAGAGGCTTTCGGATACGCAGTATTTT. This chain uses TRBV4-1 with TRBJ2-3, with D unclear. Trimming pared 0 bases from V and 6 bases from J, leaving 16 bases between. Germline V gives CDR1 MGHRA, CDR2 YSYEKL. This CDR3 is 16 amino acids long.

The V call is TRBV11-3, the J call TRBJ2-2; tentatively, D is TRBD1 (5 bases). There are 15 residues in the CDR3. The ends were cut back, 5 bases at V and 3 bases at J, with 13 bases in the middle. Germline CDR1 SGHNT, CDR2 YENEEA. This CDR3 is CASSPQGADTGELFF. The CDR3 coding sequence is TGTGCCAGCAGCCCCCAAGGGGCGGACACCGGGGAGCTGTTTTTT. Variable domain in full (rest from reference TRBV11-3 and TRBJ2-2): EAGVVQSPRYKIIEKKQPVAFWCNPISGHNTLYWYLQNLGQGPELLIRYENEEAVDDSQLPKDRFSAERLKGVDSTLKIQPAELGDSAVYLCASSPQGADTGELFFGEGSRLTVL.